This record covers a single T cell receptor beta chain. Sequenced by immunoSEQ multiplex PCR; TCRdb stores in-frame clones only, minus some. The repertoire holds 120,000 to 150,000 clones, with 84% as singletons. Seattle-derived patients entered the study during active infection and were followed longitudinally. The data originate from a study of blood T cell repertoires in COVID-19. Study-level information: T cells, B-cell-depleted T cells, or PBMCs provided the cDNA or gDNA that served as material.

Per the germline V gene, CDR1 is LGHNA and CDR2 is YSLEER. The V segment lost 2 bases and the J segment 4 bases; nucleotides outside the gene matches: 3. The CDR3 sequence is 15 residues long. The chain employs TRBV4-3 and TRBJ2-2, with 8 bases fitting TRBD2. This receptor was identified in a man between 25 and 39 years old with COVID-19, enrolled during active disease. The sample taken for sequencing was peripheral blood. CDR3 nucleotide sequence: TGCGCCAGCAGCCAACAGCGGGAGAGCACCGGGGAGCTGTTTTTT. Protein product: CASSQQRESTGELFF.